This T cell receptor beta chain originates from a study of shared clonotypes between healthy human individuals. Study observations and caveats: Naive CD4 clonotype sharing across a few donors was 5% to 6%. Sequencing depth was expected to influence donor clonotype sharing.

Produced via immunoSEQ multiplex PCR; TCRdb's table is partial and in-frame only. Here the sample spans about 2.1 million clones, over 85% being singletons. The CDR3 runs 19 residues. V shed 0 bases, J shed 5 bases, and the junction held 13 bases outside the gene matches. Per the germline V gene, CDR1 is LGHNA and CDR2 is YSLEER. CD45RO-negative, CCR7-positively selected cells formed the naive CD8 fraction, excluding terminally differentiated effector memory CD45RA+ cells. As regards this clone: Its target is unknown.

Sequenced input: naive CD8+ T cells from PBMCs. V gene TRBV4-3 combines with J gene TRBJ1-2, with 12 bases matching TRBD1. The receptor comes from a man between 18 and 29 years old in good health. Some clones in this sample may be carry-over from other donors' samples. The CDR3 region is CASSQEASGQGAAWYGYTF. As DNA, the CDR3 is TGCGCCAGCAGCCAAGAAGCCTCGGGACAGGGGGCCGCTTGGTATGGCTACACCTTC.